The TCR beta chain under discussion was sequenced for a study of blood T cells in healthy people across ages. Study observations and caveats: It was not possible, with unsorted PBMCs, to conclusively compare naive and antigen-experienced cells.

Combining a sample-barcoded 5' primer with a J-beta primer mix, a second PCR ran for roughly 6 to 12 cycles. The template-switch adaptor, which had 12 random nucleotides, put a tag on each cDNA molecule. A single record per CDR3 protein comes from TCRdb applying MiXCR to the 5' RACE reads. Seen here are some 1.4 million distinct CDR3 sequences, about 40% observed once, and the top ten hold around 8%. For this clonotype: Its antigen is unknown.

The germline CDR1 and CDR2 sequences are DFQATT and SNEGSKA (reference sequence). This CDR3 has 11 amino acids. V lost 8 bases, J lost 10 bases, and 15 bases lay in between. Peripheral blood from each donor was collected in a volume of approximately 9.5 milliliters. Extraction yielded at least 5 micrograms of total RNA per sample. The sequence was collected from a woman aged 18-35 years in good health. The chain combines TRBV20-1 with TRBJ2-1; weak D call: TRBD2 (6 bases). Source material: blood. The CDR3, as DNA: TGCAGTCCCGCCGTCGGGGGAGAGCAGTTCTTC. As protein: CSPAVGGEQFF.